These 15 T cell receptor beta chains originate from one sample sequenced in a study of beta chain features in type 1 diabetes (dated by TCRdb to the late 2010s). Libraries came from the immunoSEQ multiplex PCR assay. The entire amount of isolated RNA was reverse transcribed using the High Capacity cDNA Reverse Transcription Kit, so the sequenced TCRB transcripts were expressed ones. What TCRdb holds here is the immuneACCESS table cut down to in-frame rearrangements. Part of the clones is not present; checked against another copy, under half of the missing clones reflect an unresolved V gene, and the others are unexplained. This sample holds 200,000 to 300,000 clones; about 30% were observed only once. The ten largest clones add up to approximately 4% of the sample. The sample was central memory CD4+ T cells from blood. These receptors were taken from a man between 25 and 39 years old in good health.

In this sample, this clone turned up a few times. The rearrangement joins TRBV5-1 to TRBJ2-7; D possibly corresponds to TRBD1 (6 bases). Germline V gene lookup returns CDR1 SGHRS and CDR2 YFSETQ. The CDR3 length is 14 residues. V was cut by 4 bases and J by 4 bases, with 15 bases left in between. CDR3 coding DNA: TGCGCCAGCAGCCCCCCGGGACAAATGTACGAGCAGTACTTC. It codes for CASSPPGQMYEQYF.

V and J are TRBV30 and TRBJ2-3; 12 bases agree with TRBD2. This CDR3 region has 19 residues. Germline values: CDR1 GTSNPN, CDR2 SVGIG (reference sequence). Germline trimming cut 2 bases from V and 2 bases from J; bases unmatched to any gene: 14. The CDR3 DNA reads TGTGCCTGGAGTCGTCGACTAGCGGGAGTTGGGGGCCTCACAGATACGCAGTATTTT. Protein: CAWSRRLAGVGGLTDTQYF. Supplemented by reference TRBV30 and TRBJ2-3, the full variable domain reads SQTIHQWPATLVQPVGSPLSLECTVEGTSNPNLYWYRQAAGRGLQLLFYSVGIGQISSEVPQNLSASRPQDRQFILSSKKLLLSDSGFYLCAWSRRLAGVGGLTDTQYFGPGTRLTVL.

The rearrangement joins TRBV10-3 to TRBJ1-6; TRBD1 is a possible D gene (5 bases). The CDR3 totals 16 residues. Germline CDR1 and CDR2: ENHRY and SYGVKD. Trimming removed 0 bases at V and 7 bases at J, with 13 bases between. The CDR3 sequence: CAISESLGPSNSPLHF. In DNA form, the CDR3 reads TGTGCCATCAGTGAGTCACTGGGACCTAGCAATTCACCCCTCCACTTT.

DNA of the CDR3: TGCAGCGTCAATTACTGGGGGAACACTGAAGCTTTCTTT. Its protein is CSVNYWGNTEAFF. The genes are TRBV29-1 and TRBJ1-1; D not resolved. The ends were cut back, 6 bases at V and 1 base at J, with 12 bases in the middle. CDR1 is SQVTM, CDR2 ANQGSEA, per germline. This CDR3 spans 13 amino acids.

This clone was observed a handful of times. The gene calls are TRBV4-3 and TRBJ1-2; D not resolved. Germline CDR1 reads LGHNA; CDR2 reads YSLEER. The CDR3 has 15 residues. Trimming left V 0 bases short and J 4 bases short, with 12 bases between. The CDR3 region is CASSQEIGEFYGYTF. CDR3 coding DNA: TGCGCCAGCAGCCAAGAGATCGGGGAATTCTATGGCTACACCTTC.

The rearrangement joins TRBV2 to TRBJ2-1; tentatively, D is TRBD2 (6 bases). CDR1 and CDR2 from the germline V gene are SNHLY and FYNNEI. The CDR3 is made up of 16 amino acids. V lost 1 base and J 10 bases, leaving 20 bases between the germline ends. CDR3 DNA: TGTGCCAGCAGTGAAGGCATGGGACTCCCATATAGCGAGCAGTTCTTC. Its protein product is CASSEGMGLPYSEQFF.

The CDR3 region is CASSTPPGRVAGELFF. The CDR3 DNA sequence: TGTGCCAGCAGTACTCCTCCCGGCAGGGTTGCCGGGGAGCTGTTTTTT. The chain carries TRBV2 and TRBJ2-2, with D maybe TRBD1 (5 bases). This CDR3 comprises 16 residues. Germline values: CDR1 SNHLY, CDR2 FYNNEI. V shed 5 bases and J shed 6 bases, with 19 bases lying between them.

This clone was observed a few times. The chain links TRBV29-1 to TRBJ2-7, with 9 bases matching TRBD1. This CDR3 contains 12 residues. The V gene end was trimmed by 4 bases and the J gene end by 5 bases; junction bases not matched to a gene: 3. The germline gives CDR1 SQVTM, CDR2 ANQGSEA. CDR3 sequence reads: CSVGDRVNEQYF. The CDR3 region has the DNA TGCAGCGTTGGGGACAGGGTAAACGAGCAGTACTTC.

Concerning this clone: This CDR3 is also generated by other DNA sequences in the sample. The rearrangement links TRBV29-1 to TRBJ2-2, with TRBD1 identical over 7 bases. The V gene end was trimmed by 6 bases and the J gene end by 4 bases; junction bases not matched to a gene: 5. From germline, CDR1 is SQVTM and CDR2 ANQGSEA. CDR3 size: 13 residues. CDR3 loop: CSVRQGGTGELFF. As DNA, the CDR3 is TGCAGCGTCCGACAGGGTGGCACCGGGGAGCTGTTTTTT.

This clone was seen many times. This chain connects TRBV5-6 to TRBJ1-1; the D is unclear. The CDR3 covers 16 residues. CDR1 SGHDT and CDR2 YYEEEE come from the germline V gene. Trimming took off 4 bases at V and 0 bases at J, with 16 bases between the two ends. The CDR3: CASSEHGRGMNTEAFF. CDR3 in DNA: TGTGCCAGCAGCGAGCACGGGCGGGGTATGAACACTGAAGCTTTCTTT. The whole variable domain, filled in from reference TRBV5-6 and TRBJ1-1, reads DAGVTQSPTHLIKTRGQQVTLRCSPKSGHDTVSWYQQALGQGPQFIFQYYEEEERQRGNFPDRFSGHQFPNYSSELNVNALLLGDSALYLCASSEHGRGMNTEAFFGQGTRLTVV.

This clone was seen a few times. The rearrangement joins TRBV29-1 to TRBJ2-5; unclear D gene. V was pared by 6 bases and J by 5 bases, with 16 bases between. Germline V gives CDR1 SQVTM, CDR2 ANQGSEA. CDR3 size: 13 residues. In nucleotides, the CDR3 is TGCAGCGTCCGGCGTGGGGAAGGGGAGACCCAGTACTTC. Protein product: CSVRRGEGETQYF.

This chain's CDR3 is CASNLASTDTQYF. In DNA form, the CDR3 reads TGTGCCAGCAACCTAGCCAGCACAGATACGCAGTATTTT. This sequence joins TRBV28 and TRBJ2-3; perhaps TRBD2 as D (5 bases). V lost 7 bases and J lost 0, with 8 bases in between. Germline-derived CDR1 and CDR2 are MDHEN and SYDVKM. The CDR3 totals 13 residues.

J is TRBJ2-2 and V is TRBV5-1; D call uncertain. V was trimmed by 3 bases and J by 5 bases, leaving 8 bases between them. In germline, CDR1 is SGHRS, CDR2 YFSETQ. The CDR3 runs 13 residues. The CDR3 DNA reads TGCGCCAGCAGCTCCCCTCCAACCGGGGAGCTGTTTTTT. It is translated as CASSSPPTGELFF.

Points on this clone: This clone may be a read error of a much larger clone one base away. J is TRBJ1-1 and V is TRBV14, with TRBD1 matching over 8 bases. Germline V gives CDR1 SGHDN, CDR2 FVKESK. The CDR3 is 14 residues long. V dropped 8 bases and J dropped 7; count of bases not matched to a gene: 12. The CDR3 is CASSIRQGNGEAFF. CDR3 nucleotides: TGTGCCAGCTCAATTCGACAGGGGAACGGTGAAGCTTTCTTT. The full variable domain, rest sourced from reference TRBV14 and TRBJ1-1, is EAGVTQFPSHSVIEKGQTVTLRCDPISGHDNLYWYRRVMGKEIKFLLHFVKESKQDESGMPNNRFLAERTGGTYSTLKVQPAELEDSGVYFCASSIRQGNGEAFFGQGTRLTVV.

The V call is TRBV5-4, the J call TRBJ2-1, with TRBD2 matching 13 bases. The length of the CDR3 is 18 residues. Trimming cost V 4 bases and J 0 bases; bases outside gene matches: 7. CDR1 and CDR2 from the germline V gene are SGHNT and YYREEE (reference sequence). Here the CDR3 DNA reads TGTGCCAGCAGCCGGGGACTAGCGGGGAGTAGCTCCTACAATGAGCAGTTCTTC. This codes for CASSRGLAGSSSYNEQFF.